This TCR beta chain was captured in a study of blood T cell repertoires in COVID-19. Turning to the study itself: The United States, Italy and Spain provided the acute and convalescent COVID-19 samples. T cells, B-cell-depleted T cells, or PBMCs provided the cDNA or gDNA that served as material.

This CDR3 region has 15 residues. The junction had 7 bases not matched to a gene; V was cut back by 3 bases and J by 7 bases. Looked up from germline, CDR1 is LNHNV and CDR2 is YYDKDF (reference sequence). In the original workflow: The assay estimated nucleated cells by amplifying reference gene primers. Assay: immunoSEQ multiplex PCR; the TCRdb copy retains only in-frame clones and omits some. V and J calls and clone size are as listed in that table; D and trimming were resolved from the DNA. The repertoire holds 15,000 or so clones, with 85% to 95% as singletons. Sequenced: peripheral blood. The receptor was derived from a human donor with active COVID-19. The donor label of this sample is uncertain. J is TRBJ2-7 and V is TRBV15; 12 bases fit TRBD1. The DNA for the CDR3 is TGTGCCACCAGCAGCCGGGGACAGGGGGCGCGAGAGCAGTACTTC. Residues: CATSSRGQGAREQYF.